These 26 T cell receptor beta chains came from one sample sequenced in a study of blood T cell repertoires in COVID-19. Generated by immunoSEQ multiplex PCR, the TCRdb table keeps only in-frame clones and is missing some. Of about 270,000 clones listed, approximately 86% are singletons. Sequenced material: peripheral blood. The source is a woman under 30 with acute or convalescent COVID-19.

The chain couples TRBV5-4 to TRBJ1-6; weak D call: TRBD1 (5 bases). Looked up from germline, CDR1 is SGHNT and CDR2 is YYREEE (reference sequence). V dropped 0 bases and J dropped 7 bases, with 17 bases sitting between them. CDR3 length: 17 amino acids. The CDR3 loop is CASSLVGGTGGNSPLHF. The CDR3 DNA sequence: TGTGCCAGCAGCTTGGTCGGCGGAACAGGAGGGAATTCACCCCTCCACTTT.

The chain carries TRBV6-6 and TRBJ2-2, with 13 bases lining up with TRBD2. Germline lookup yields CDR1 MNHNY and CDR2 SVGAGI (reference sequence). V gave up 6 bases and J gave up 8 bases; unmatched junction bases: 9. This CDR3 is built from 16 residues. The CDR3 DNA sequence: TGTGCCAGCAGACCACCGGGACTAGCGGGAACGGGGGAGCTGTTTTTT. Translating it yields CASRPPGLAGTGELFF.

The gene calls are TRBV4-1 and TRBJ2-5; 9 positions agree with TRBD1. Trimming cost V 1 base and J 2 bases; bases outside gene matches: 8. This CDR3 contains 17 residues. Germline CDR1 and CDR2: MGHRA and YSYEKL. The CDR3 sequence: CASSQGYTDRGQETQYF. CDR3 nucleotide sequence: TGCGCCAGCAGCCAAGGTTACACGGACAGGGGACAAGAGACCCAGTACTTC.

CDR3 residues: CASSQVGRGSGYEQYF. The DNA of the CDR3 is TGTGCCAGCAGCCAAGTGGGTCGGGGTAGCGGATACGAGCAGTACTTC. The chain has TRBV4-2 and TRBJ2-7; TRBD2 might be the D (6 bases). The CDR3 runs to 16 residues. The V end was cut by 1 base, the J end by 4 bases, with 17 bases between. CDR1 and CDR2 from the germline V gene are LGHNA and YNFKEQ.

The V gene is TRBV2, the J gene TRBJ2-3; 9 bases align to TRBD2. CDR1 and CDR2 from the germline V gene are SNHLY and FYNNEI. The length of the CDR3 is 14 residues. V was pared by 8 bases and J by 1 base, with 4 bases of the junction left unmatched. For the CDR3, the DNA is TGTGCCAGCGCGGGAGGGGGGGGCACAGATACGCAGTATTTT. Protein sequence: CASAGGGGTDTQYF.

The chain joins TRBV6-1 to TRBJ1-1, with unresolved D. The CDR3 length is 14 residues. Germline V gene lookup returns CDR1 MNHNS and CDR2 SASEGT. V was cut by 2 bases and J by 3 bases, with 10 bases left in between. For the CDR3, the DNA is TGTGCCAGCAGTGAATGGGTGAGGGACACTGAAGCTTTCTTT. It translates to CASSEWVRDTEAFF.

This clone is a singleton in its sample. The chain links TRBV4-3 to TRBJ1-2; D is perhaps TRBD1 (6 bases). The CDR3 runs 18 residues. V was shortened by 0 bases and J by 0 bases, with 17 bases between the two germline ends. The germline V gene encodes CDR1 LGHNA and CDR2 YSLEER. As DNA, the CDR3 is TGCGCCAGCAGCCAAGATGTCGGGGGGGGCAGCTCTAACTATGGCTACACCTTC. Translating it yields CASSQDVGGGSSNYGYTF.

This chain uses TRBV19 with TRBJ1-5; tentative D call: TRBD1 (5 bases). Germline V CDR1 and CDR2: LNHDA, SQIVND (reference sequence). Trimming pared 5 bases from V and 5 bases from J, leaving 13 bases between. This CDR3 has 14 amino acids. The CDR3: CASSWGGVDQPQHF. DNA of the CDR3: TGTGCCAGTAGTTGGGGGGGGGTCGATCAGCCCCAGCATTTT. The whole variable domain, remainder taken from reference TRBV19 and TRBJ1-5, is DGGITQSPKYLFRKEGQNVTLSCEQNLNHDAMYWYRQDPGQGLRLIYYSQIVNDFQKGDIAEGYSVSREKKESFPLTVTSAQKNPTAFYLCASSWGGVDQPQHFGDGTRLSIL.

The chain couples TRBV11-1 to TRBJ2-7; no clear D gene. Trimming cost V 4 bases and J 1 base, with 14 bases left between them. Per the germline V gene, CDR1 is SGHAT and CDR2 is FQDESV (reference sequence). The CDR3 contains 15 residues. In DNA form, the CDR3 reads TGTGCCAGCAGCTCAACAGTGGATTGGTCCTACGAGCAGTACTTC. Translation: CASSSTVDWSYEQYF.

This rearrangement joins TRBV27 to TRBJ2-7; no clear D gene. Trimming cost V 4 bases and J 6 bases, with 10 bases left between them. The CDR3 covers 12 residues. Germline V lookup: CDR1 MNHEY, CDR2 SMNVEV (reference sequence). The CDR3 nucleotides read TGTGCCAGCAGTTCCGCACTCGCCGAGCAGTACTTC. This gives the protein CASSSALAEQYF.

The chain uses TRBV30 and TRBJ2-1, with TRBD2 matching 9 bases. The trim removed 3 bases at V and 2 bases at J, leaving 14 bases unmatched. Per germline, CDR1 GTSNPN and CDR2 SVGIG (reference sequence). The CDR3 extends over 18 amino acids. The CDR3 loop is CAWRPLSGLAGTYNEQFF. The CDR3, as DNA: TGTGCCTGGAGACCCCTCTCCGGCCTAGCGGGAACCTACAATGAGCAGTTCTTC.

Here the CDR3 reads CASSQETSTFGEQYF. For the CDR3, the DNA is TGCGCCAGCAGCCAGGAGACTAGTACCTTTGGCGAGCAGTACTTC. This sequence joins TRBV4-1 and TRBJ2-7; D is possibly TRBD2 (6 bases). Germline lookup yields CDR1 MGHRA and CDR2 YSYEKL. The CDR3 spans 15 residues. The ends were cut back, 3 bases at V and 6 bases at J, with 18 bases in the middle.

V gene TRBV10-1 combines with J gene TRBJ2-1; D is perhaps TRBD2 (6 bases). The CDR3 contains 16 residues. Trimming removed 2 bases at V and 0 bases at J, with 11 bases between. Germline V gives CDR1 WNHNN, CDR2 SYGVQD (reference sequence). CDR3 coding DNA: TGCGCCAGCAGTGAGAACGGGACTGCCTCCTACAATGAGCAGTTCTTC. Protein product: CASSENGTASYNEQFF.

The V call is TRBV28, the J call TRBJ1-1; TRBD1 matches 9 bases. The CDR3 loop spans 16 amino acids. V was pared by 2 bases and J by 3 bases, with 7 bases of the junction left unmatched. The germline V gene encodes CDR1 MDHEN and CDR2 SYDVKM. The CDR3 protein is CASSLTGGGVDTEAFF. Written as DNA, the CDR3 is TGTGCCAGCAGTTTAACAGGGGGCGGAGTGGACACTGAAGCTTTCTTT.

In its sample, this clone was seen once. This chain joins TRBV27 and TRBJ2-7, with 7 bases fitting TRBD2. J was trimmed by 4 bases and V by 4 bases; bases with no gene match: 10. The CDR3 spans 15 residues. Looked up from germline, CDR1 is MNHEY and CDR2 is SMNVEV (reference sequence). The DNA of the CDR3 is TGTGCCAGCAGTTCCCCCATAGCGGGCTCTTACGAGCAGTACTTC. The encoded protein is CASSSPIAGSYEQYF.

The V call is TRBV28, the J call TRBJ1-2; D uncertain. The V gene lost 4 bases and the J gene lost 2 bases, with 17 bases spanning the gap. Germline loops: CDR1 MDHEN, CDR2 SYDVKM. The CDR3 is 16 residues long. The CDR3 DNA reads as TGTGCCAGCAGTTCCCCAGCCGGCGGAGGAAACTATGGCTACACCTTC. Amino acid sequence: CASSSPAGGGNYGYTF.

The gene calls are TRBV9 and TRBJ2-6, with D possibly being TRBD1 (6 bases). The CDR3 has 18 amino acids. Looked up from germline, CDR1 is SGDLS and CDR2 is YYNGEE. V lost 0 bases, J lost 0 bases, and 13 bases lay in between. CDR3 in amino acids: CASSVATTGTSGANVLTF. The CDR3 DNA reads TGTGCCAGCAGCGTAGCTACGACAGGTACCTCTGGGGCCAACGTCCTGACTTTC.

In DNA, the CDR3 is TGTGCCAGCAATGGACTAGCGTTCACAGATACGCAGTATTTT. Encoded protein: CASNGLAFTDTQYF. The chain recombines TRBV2 with TRBJ2-3; 9 bases map to TRBD2. This CDR3 has 14 residues. Germline CDR1 reads SNHLY; CDR2 reads FYNNEI. V shed 7 bases and J 2 bases; nucleotides not matched to a gene: 4.

This rearrangement joins TRBV5-4 to TRBJ2-7; 11 bases line up with TRBD2. Losses at the gene ends were 0 bases for V and 7 bases for J; bases not matched to a gene: 12. The V gene's germline CDR1 is SGHNT and CDR2 YYREEE (reference sequence). This CDR3 is built from 17 residues. Here the CDR3 reads CASSLGLAGHQVGEQYF. The CDR3 coding sequence is TGTGCCAGCAGCTTGGGACTAGCGGGACACCAGGTCGGGGAGCAGTACTTC.

This chain links TRBV19 with TRBJ2-7; 7 nucleotides match TRBD1. Germline V lookup: CDR1 LNHDA, CDR2 SQIVND (reference sequence). The V segment lost 5 bases and the J segment 7 bases; nucleotides outside the gene matches: 5. This CDR3 is built from 12 residues. In nucleotides, the CDR3 is TGTGCCAGTAGTGGGACAGTACGGGAGCAGTACTTC. It specifies CASSGTVREQYF.

V usage is TRBV30 and J usage is TRBJ2-5; TRBD1 agrees at 8 bases. The germline gives CDR1 GTSNPN, CDR2 SVGIG (reference sequence). Trimming removed 5 bases from V and 5 bases from J; junction bases left unmatched: 7. The CDR3 is 13 amino acids. For the CDR3, the DNA is TGTGCCTGGGTTACGACAGGGGATGAGACCCAGTACTTC. Translation gives CAWVTTGDETQYF.

The genes are TRBV7-8 and TRBJ2-2; 7 nucleotides line up with TRBD2. The CDR3 loop spans 15 amino acids. V lost 4 bases, J lost 4 bases, and 6 bases stayed unmatched. From germline, CDR1 is SGHVS and CDR2 FQNEAQ. Here the CDR3 reads CASSSRGGSTGELFF. DNA of the CDR3: TGTGCCAGCAGCTCCCGGGGCGGGAGCACCGGGGAGCTGTTTTTT. Looking up the rest from reference TRBV7-8 and TRBJ2-2 gives the full variable domain: GAGVSQSPRYKVAKRGQDVALRCDPISGHVSLFWYQQALGQGPEFLTYFQNEAQLDKSGLPSDRFFAERPEGSVSTLKIQRTQQEDSAVYLCASSSRGGSTGELFFGEGSRLTVL.

The chain has TRBV11-2 and TRBJ1-6, with unresolved D. Germline V gives CDR1 SGHAT, CDR2 FQNNGV. The CDR3 sequence is 13 residues long. The V and J ends lost 7 bases and 5 bases respectively, with 9 bases between them. CDR3 protein: CASMALNNSPLHF. Here the CDR3 DNA reads TGTGCCAGCATGGCCCTCAATAATTCACCCCTCCACTTT.

Written as DNA, the CDR3 is TGTGCCAGCAGTAAGGACAGGGTTGCTGAGACCCAGTACTTC. This gives the protein CASSKDRVAETQYF. J is TRBJ2-5 and V is TRBV6-5; TRBD1 aligns across 8 bases. CDR3 size: 14 residues. J lost 5 bases, V lost 5 bases, and 7 bases had no gene match. From germline, CDR1 is MNHEY and CDR2 SVGAGI.

The V and J genes are TRBV4-3 and TRBJ2-2, with 7 bases matching TRBD2. Germline loops: CDR1 LGHNA, CDR2 YSLEER. The CDR3 has 18 residues. Germline trimming cut 4 bases from V and 2 bases from J; bases unmatched to any gene: 13. CDR3 sequence reads: CASSPAGLAATNTGELFF. CDR3 sequence (DNA): TGCGCCAGCAGCCCTGCGGGCCTAGCGGCAACTAACACCGGGGAGCTGTTTTTT.

The chain combines TRBV18 with TRBJ1-3; D gene unclear. CDR1 is KGHSH and CDR2 is LQKENI in the germline V gene. The CDR3 is 16 amino acids. With 2 bases removed from V and 0 bases from J, the gap between germline ends came to 11 bases. CDR3 sequence reads: CASSPGTGSSGNTIYF. The DNA for the CDR3 is TGTGCCAGCTCACCAGGAACGGGAAGCTCTGGAAACACCATATATTTT.